These 5 T cell receptor beta chains came from one sample sequenced in a study of T-cell memory formation after mild COVID-19. TCRdb re-called the 5' RACE reads through MiXCR, storing one row per CDR3 protein. The table lists under 300,000 distinct CDR3 sequences, roughly 8.2% of them singletons. The sequencing input was PBMCs or a T cell subset sorted from them (not recorded which). The receptors stem from a man aged 18 to 30 who had mild COVID-19 (a few samples of this study predate the infection). Cell type and time point are not known.

This clonotype was recorded once. The chain couples TRBV5-1 to TRBJ2-1, with 11 nucleotides matching TRBD1. Per germline, CDR1 SGHRS and CDR2 YFSETQ. V lost 4 bases to trimming and J lost 8 bases; unmatched junction nucleotides: 11. The CDR3 contains 16 residues. The CDR3 nucleotides read TGCGCCAGCAGCCAAAATGGACAGGGGGCAACGGATGAGCAGTTCTTC. Translated: CASSQNGQGATDEQFF.

This clonotype was detected only a few times. The chain employs TRBV12-3 or TRBV12-4 and TRBJ1-1; D possibly corresponds to TRBD1 (6 bases). Trimming stripped 1 base from V and 2 bases from J, with 11 bases between. CDR3 length: 15 amino acids. The CDR3 sequence: CASSLGGARNTEAFF. In DNA form, the CDR3 reads TGTGCCAGCAGTTTAGGGGGGGCGCGTAACACTGAAGCTTTCTTT.

Ten or more counts support this clonotype. The chain combines TRBV7-9 with TRBJ1-3, with 10 positions matching TRBD1. The CDR3 runs 16 residues. Trimming at V came to 4 bases and at J to 4 bases, leaving 7 bases not matched to a gene. CDR1 and CDR2 from the germline V gene are SEHNR and FQNEAQ (reference sequence). CDR3 loop: CASSSTGGEKGNTIYF. CDR3 in DNA: TGTGCCAGCAGCTCGACAGGGGGCGAGAAAGGAAACACCATATATTTT.

This chain connects TRBV20-1 to TRBJ2-4; D is perhaps TRBD2 (5 bases). Germline CDR1 reads DFQATT; CDR2 reads SNEGSKA (reference sequence). The CDR3 totals 15 residues. V was shortened by 0 bases and J by 7 bases, with 16 bases between the two germline ends. The CDR3 is CSARDATIRRNIQYF. The CDR3 coding sequence is TGCAGTGCTAGAGACGCGACAATCAGGAGGAACATTCAGTACTTC.

There are a few counts of this clonotype. The chain links TRBV20-1 to TRBJ1-1; 7 bases agree with TRBD1. The CDR3 totals 15 residues. The junction had 8 bases not matched to a gene; V was cut back by 1 base and J by 3 bases. CDR1 and CDR2 from the germline V gene are DFQATT and SNEGSKA (reference sequence). The CDR3 protein is CSARVYYQGDTEAFF. The CDR3 nucleotides read TGCAGTGCTAGAGTCTACTACCAGGGGGACACTGAAGCTTTCTTT.